These 23 T cell receptor beta chains originate from one sample sequenced in a study of cytomegalovirus exposure and HLA in healthy donors. This PCR relied on a set of 60 Vbeta primers and 13 Jbeta primers. Profiling relied on immunoSEQ multiplex PCR, and the TCRdb table lists in-frame clones only, not all of them. Among more than 250,000 clones, about 90% were seen once, and the ten largest hold about 2.5%. Sequences were obtained from PBMCs. Receptors were obtained from a woman between 18 and 30 years old in good health and CMV-seronegative.

The chain couples TRBV5-1 to TRBJ2-7; possible D gene TRBD1, 6 bases. Germline V CDR1 and CDR2: SGHRS, YFSETQ. Between the trimmed V and J ends, which lost 3 bases and 0 bases, there was a span of 19 bases. The CDR3 length is 17 residues. The CDR3 region is CASSYGPGTLASYEQYF. The CDR3 DNA sequence: TGCGCCAGCAGCTATGGACCCGGGACACTTGCCTCCTACGAGCAGTACTTC.

The rearrangement joins TRBV6-1 to TRBJ1-2, with TRBD1 identical over 11 bases. CDR1 is MNHNS, CDR2 SASEGT, per germline. V gave up 4 bases and J gave up 7 bases; unmatched junction bases: 8. The CDR3 sequence is 15 residues long. For the CDR3, the DNA is TGTGCCAGCAGTGTTAGGACAGGGGGCGAGGGTGGCTACACCTTC. Translation: CASSVRTGGEGGYTF.

The J gene is TRBJ1-3, the V gene TRBV2; D remains unclear. This CDR3 is built from 13 residues. The germline V and J ends were trimmed by 4 bases and 0 bases, with 4 bases remaining between them. CDR1 and CDR2 (germline): SNHLY, FYNNEI. The CDR3 reads CASSAGSGNTIYF. The CDR3 DNA sequence: TGTGCCAGCAGTGCGGGCTCTGGAAACACCATATATTTT. The full variable domain, its missing parts supplied by reference TRBV2 and TRBJ1-3, is EPEVTQTPSHQVTQMGQEVILRCVPISNHLYFYWYRQILGQKVEFLVSFYNNEISEKSEIFDDQFSVERPDGSNFTLKIRSTKLEDSAMYFCASSAGSGNTIYFGEGSWLTVV.

This clone was found once. Other DNA sequences in the sample encode the same CDR3. This chain uses TRBV9 with TRBJ1-2, with D uncertain. Germline V gene lookup returns CDR1 SGDLS and CDR2 YYNGEE. V lost 3 bases and J lost 5, with 11 bases in between. This CDR3 has 13 residues. CDR3 DNA: TGTGCCAGCAGCGCCGAGACGGAGTATGGCTACACCTTC. This encodes CASSAETEYGYTF.

The chain employs TRBV30 and TRBJ1-1; D gene unclear. CDR1 is GTSNPN and CDR2 is SVGIG in the germline V gene (reference sequence). The length of the CDR3 is 14 residues. Trimming took 3 bases from V and 1 from J, leaving 12 bases between them. CDR3 sequence (DNA): TGTGCCTGGAGCGAATTCAGGTGGAACACTGAAGCTTTCTTT. Protein sequence: CAWSEFRWNTEAFF.

The chain couples TRBV5-1 to TRBJ2-7; 9 nucleotides align to TRBD1. Germline V CDR1 and CDR2: SGHRS, YFSETQ. Trimming at V came to 4 bases and at J to 6 bases, leaving 17 bases not matched to a gene. This CDR3 is 17 amino acids long. The CDR3 loop reads CASSLRNRGREDSEQYF. The CDR3 nucleotides are TGCGCCAGCAGCCTTCGAAACAGGGGGCGCGAGGACTCCGAGCAGTACTTC.

The rearrangement joins TRBV6-5 to TRBJ2-7, with 9 bases identical to TRBD1. V lost 5 bases and J lost 3; bases outside the gene matches: 5. The germline V gene has CDR1 MNHEY and CDR2 SVGAGI. This CDR3 region has 14 residues. CDR3 sequence (DNA): TGTGCCAGCAGTCCCCGGGACAGGGTCTACGAGCAGTACTTC. Protein product: CASSPRDRVYEQYF.

The V and J genes are TRBV6-5 and TRBJ1-2, with D uncertain. V dropped 6 bases and J dropped 4 bases, with 12 bases sitting between them. This CDR3 region has 13 residues. Germline V CDR1 and CDR2: MNHEY, SVGAGI. CDR3 amino acids: CASRPQQLYGYTF. CDR3 nucleotides: TGTGCCAGCAGACCACAGCAACTCTATGGCTACACCTTC.

The chain links TRBV9 to TRBJ2-1, with D uncertain. V lost 4 bases and J 10 bases, leaving 21 bases between the germline ends. Germline V gene data show CDR1 as SGDLS and CDR2 as YYNGEE. This CDR3 is 15 amino acids long. The DNA for the CDR3 is TGTGCCAGCAGCCCCCGGGTCAGATTCGCTGGGGAGCAGTTCTTC. It yields the protein CASSPRVRFAGEQFF.

This clone was recorded only once. The chain uses TRBV4-2 and TRBJ2-1, with TRBD2 matching 13 bases. Trimming cost V 4 bases and J 8 bases; bases outside gene matches: 8. The germline gives CDR1 LGHNA, CDR2 YNFKEQ. This CDR3 contains 16 residues. CDR3 nucleotide sequence: TGTGCCAGCAGCCCGAGGACTAGCGGGGGCCGGGATGAGCAGTTCTTC. This sequence encodes CASSPRTSGGRDEQFF.

The V gene is TRBV19, the J gene TRBJ2-2; the D gene is possibly TRBD2 (5 bases). CDR3 length equals 15 residues. V was clipped by 5 bases and J by 1 base, with 11 bases between them. Germline V gene sequence: CDR1 LNHDA, CDR2 SQIVND (reference sequence). Written as DNA, the CDR3 is TGTGCCAGTAGTGTTTGGACTGAGAACACCGGGGAGCTGTTTTTT. It specifies CASSVWTENTGELFF.

This clone turned up a few times. V usage is TRBV6-6 and J usage is TRBJ1-2; D is undetermined. The CDR3 spans 12 residues. V was trimmed by 6 bases and J by 4 bases, leaving 9 bases between them. From germline, CDR1 is MNHNY and CDR2 SVGAGI (reference sequence). DNA for the CDR3: TGTGCCAGCAGACCTGACACCTATGGCTACACCTTC. It specifies CASRPDTYGYTF.

This clone was observed once. The rearrangement uses TRBV5-6 and TRBJ2-5; 7 bases line up with TRBD1. The DNA end lines up better with TRBJ2-7; the J call may be wrong. The CDR3 spans 14 residues. CDR1 SGHDT and CDR2 YYEEEE come from the germline V gene. Written as DNA, the CDR3 is TGTGCCAGCAGACCGGGACAGAAAACCTACGAGCAGTACTTC. This sequence encodes CASRPGQKTYEQYF.

The rearrangement uses TRBV10-3 and TRBJ1-2; TRBD1 matches 7 bases. Germline values: CDR1 ENHRY, CDR2 SYGVKD. The CDR3 extends over 13 amino acids. The ends lost 3 bases at V and 3 bases at J; junction bases unmatched: 1. CDR3 DNA: TGTGCCATCAGTGATGACAGGGACTATGGCTACACCTTC. This gives the protein CAISDDRDYGYTF.

In nucleotides, the CDR3 is TGTGCCAGCAGTTCCCCCGAGGAGCGGGGGGAGTCTAATGAGCAGTTCTTC. Translation: CASSSPEERGESNEQFF. The chain recombines TRBV27 with TRBJ2-1; TRBD2 agrees at 9 bases. Per the germline V gene, CDR1 is MNHEY and CDR2 is SMNVEV (reference sequence). The CDR3 is made up of 17 amino acids. V trimming: 4 bases; J trimming: 7 bases; junction bases outside the gene matches: 14.

A single count supports this clone. This chain joins TRBV10-1 and TRBJ2-1; 9 nucleotides agree with TRBD1. Germline V gene data show CDR1 as WNHNN and CDR2 as SYGVQD (reference sequence). The CDR3 runs to 16 residues. Trimming at V came to 6 bases and at J to 3 bases, leaving 9 bases not matched to a gene. CDR3: CASSLRPGQGYNEQFF. DNA for the CDR3: TGCGCCAGCAGCCTACGACCGGGACAGGGCTACAATGAGCAGTTCTTC.

The chain is built from TRBV6-5 and TRBJ1-5; maybe TRBD1 (6 bases). The CDR3 covers 15 residues. The V end was cut by 6 bases, the J end by 7 bases, with 19 bases between. Per germline, CDR1 MNHEY and CDR2 SVGAGI. For the CDR3, the DNA is TGTGCCAGCAGCTTTACAGGGATGGGGACGCAGCCCCAGCATTTT. Translating gives CASSFTGMGTQPQHF.

The chain employs TRBV14 and TRBJ1-1; D may be TRBD1 (6 bases). CDR1 SGHDN and CDR2 FVKESK come from the germline V gene. Trimming cost V 1 base and J 1 base, with 13 bases left between them. The CDR3 totals 16 residues. The CDR3 region is CASSQGGGRKNTEAFF. The CDR3 nucleotides are TGTGCCAGCAGCCAAGGAGGGGGTAGGAAGAACACTGAAGCTTTCTTT. The full variable domain, in which reference TRBV14 and TRBJ1-1 provide the parts outside the CDR3, is EAGVTQFPSHSVIEKGQTVTLRCDPISGHDNLYWYRRVMGKEIKFLLHFVKESKQDESGMPNNRFLAERTGGTYSTLKVQPAELEDSGVYFCASSQGGGRKNTEAFFGQGTRLTVV.

The V and J genes are TRBV11-2 and TRBJ2-1; TRBD2 is a possible D gene (5 bases). V dropped 3 bases and J dropped 0 bases, with 6 bases sitting between them. Germline-derived CDR1 and CDR2 are SGHAT and FQNNGV. This CDR3 has 14 amino acids. The CDR3 here is CASSLRASYNEQFF. DNA for the CDR3: TGTGCCAGCAGCTTGAGGGCCTCCTACAATGAGCAGTTCTTC. Filled out from reference TRBV11-2 and TRBJ2-1, the complete variable domain reads EAGVAQSPRYKIIEKRQSVAFWCNPISGHATLYWYQQILGQGPKLLIQFQNNGVVDDSQLPKDRFSAERLKGVDSTLKIQPAKLEDSAVYLCASSLRASYNEQFFGPGTRLTVL.

The genes are TRBV9 and TRBJ2-5, with a weak D call TRBD2 (5 bases). CDR1 and CDR2 (germline): SGDLS, YYNGEE. The CDR3 sequence is 14 residues long. V lost 0 bases and J 5 bases, leaving 11 bases between the germline ends. The CDR3 nucleotides are TGTGCCAGCAGCGTAGGTGAGGGATGGGAGACCCAGTACTTC. Residues: CASSVGEGWETQYF.

The chain combines TRBV2 with TRBJ1-5; tentatively, D is TRBD1 (5 bases). Germline lookup yields CDR1 SNHLY and CDR2 FYNNEI. V lost 7 bases to trimming and J lost 5 bases, with 9 bases between them. This CDR3 is built from 12 residues. CDR3 protein: CASTGRDQPQHF. CDR3 DNA sequence: TGTGCCAGCACGGGCAGGGATCAGCCCCAGCATTTT.

This clone was detected a few times. The chain recombines TRBV11-3 with TRBJ1-1; 12 nucleotides align to TRBD1. Germline V gene data show CDR1 as SGHNT and CDR2 as YENEEA. Trimming at V came to 5 bases and at J to 5 bases, leaving 3 bases not matched to a gene. The CDR3 covers 14 residues. DNA of the CDR3: TGTGCCAGCAGCCAGGGACAGGGGGCAACTGAAGCTTTCTTT. Encoded protein: CASSQGQGATEAFF.

The table lists this clone with a count of one. J is TRBJ2-7 and V is TRBV5-6, with 14 bases aligning to TRBD2. Germline trimming cut 0 bases from V and 3 bases from J; bases unmatched to any gene: 8. The CDR3 runs to 18 residues. In germline, CDR1 is SGHDT, CDR2 YYEEEE. This chain's CDR3 is CASSLAGTSGGPHYEQYF. The CDR3 DNA is TGTGCCAGCAGCTTGGCCGGGACTAGCGGGGGCCCTCACTACGAGCAGTACTTC.